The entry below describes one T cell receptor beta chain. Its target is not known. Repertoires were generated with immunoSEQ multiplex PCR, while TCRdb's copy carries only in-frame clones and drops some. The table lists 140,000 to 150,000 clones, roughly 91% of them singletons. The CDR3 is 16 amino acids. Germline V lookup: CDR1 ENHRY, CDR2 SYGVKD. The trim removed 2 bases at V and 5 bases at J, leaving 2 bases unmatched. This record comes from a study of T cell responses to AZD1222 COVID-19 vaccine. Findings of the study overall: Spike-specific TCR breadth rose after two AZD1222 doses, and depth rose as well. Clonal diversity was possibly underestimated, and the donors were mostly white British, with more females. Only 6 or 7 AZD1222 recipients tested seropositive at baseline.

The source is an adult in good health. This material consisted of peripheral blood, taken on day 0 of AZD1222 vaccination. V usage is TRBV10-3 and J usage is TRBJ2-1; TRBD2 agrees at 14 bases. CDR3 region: CAISEMTSGRDNEQFF. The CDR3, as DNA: TGTGCCATCAGTGAGATGACTAGCGGGAGGGACAATGAGCAGTTCTTC.